The clone carrying this TCR beta chain showed up just a few times. These data are taken from a study of T-cell reconstitution after alpha-beta-depleted transplantation in children. A TCRbeta library incorporating unique molecular identifiers was prepared. TCRdb recomputed calls from the PCR reads with MiXCR, one row per CDR3 protein. The repertoire has about 540,000 distinct CDR3 sequences, around 18% of them found once; the top ten carry 3% to 4%. The sample here was PBMCs from the stem cell graft donor, taken from the stem cell graft. The receptor's source is a human donor who donated a stem cell graft to a child with acute lymphoblastic leukemia.

The CDR3 loop is CASSISRGNEQFF. The CDR3 region has the DNA TGTGCCAGTAGTATCTCCCGGGGGAATGAGCAGTTCTTC. This chain uses TRBV19 with TRBJ2-1; D perhaps matches TRBD2 (6 bases). CDR1 and CDR2 (germline): LNHDA, SQIVND (reference sequence). V dropped 3 bases and J dropped 7 bases, with 10 bases sitting between them. The CDR3 totals 13 residues.